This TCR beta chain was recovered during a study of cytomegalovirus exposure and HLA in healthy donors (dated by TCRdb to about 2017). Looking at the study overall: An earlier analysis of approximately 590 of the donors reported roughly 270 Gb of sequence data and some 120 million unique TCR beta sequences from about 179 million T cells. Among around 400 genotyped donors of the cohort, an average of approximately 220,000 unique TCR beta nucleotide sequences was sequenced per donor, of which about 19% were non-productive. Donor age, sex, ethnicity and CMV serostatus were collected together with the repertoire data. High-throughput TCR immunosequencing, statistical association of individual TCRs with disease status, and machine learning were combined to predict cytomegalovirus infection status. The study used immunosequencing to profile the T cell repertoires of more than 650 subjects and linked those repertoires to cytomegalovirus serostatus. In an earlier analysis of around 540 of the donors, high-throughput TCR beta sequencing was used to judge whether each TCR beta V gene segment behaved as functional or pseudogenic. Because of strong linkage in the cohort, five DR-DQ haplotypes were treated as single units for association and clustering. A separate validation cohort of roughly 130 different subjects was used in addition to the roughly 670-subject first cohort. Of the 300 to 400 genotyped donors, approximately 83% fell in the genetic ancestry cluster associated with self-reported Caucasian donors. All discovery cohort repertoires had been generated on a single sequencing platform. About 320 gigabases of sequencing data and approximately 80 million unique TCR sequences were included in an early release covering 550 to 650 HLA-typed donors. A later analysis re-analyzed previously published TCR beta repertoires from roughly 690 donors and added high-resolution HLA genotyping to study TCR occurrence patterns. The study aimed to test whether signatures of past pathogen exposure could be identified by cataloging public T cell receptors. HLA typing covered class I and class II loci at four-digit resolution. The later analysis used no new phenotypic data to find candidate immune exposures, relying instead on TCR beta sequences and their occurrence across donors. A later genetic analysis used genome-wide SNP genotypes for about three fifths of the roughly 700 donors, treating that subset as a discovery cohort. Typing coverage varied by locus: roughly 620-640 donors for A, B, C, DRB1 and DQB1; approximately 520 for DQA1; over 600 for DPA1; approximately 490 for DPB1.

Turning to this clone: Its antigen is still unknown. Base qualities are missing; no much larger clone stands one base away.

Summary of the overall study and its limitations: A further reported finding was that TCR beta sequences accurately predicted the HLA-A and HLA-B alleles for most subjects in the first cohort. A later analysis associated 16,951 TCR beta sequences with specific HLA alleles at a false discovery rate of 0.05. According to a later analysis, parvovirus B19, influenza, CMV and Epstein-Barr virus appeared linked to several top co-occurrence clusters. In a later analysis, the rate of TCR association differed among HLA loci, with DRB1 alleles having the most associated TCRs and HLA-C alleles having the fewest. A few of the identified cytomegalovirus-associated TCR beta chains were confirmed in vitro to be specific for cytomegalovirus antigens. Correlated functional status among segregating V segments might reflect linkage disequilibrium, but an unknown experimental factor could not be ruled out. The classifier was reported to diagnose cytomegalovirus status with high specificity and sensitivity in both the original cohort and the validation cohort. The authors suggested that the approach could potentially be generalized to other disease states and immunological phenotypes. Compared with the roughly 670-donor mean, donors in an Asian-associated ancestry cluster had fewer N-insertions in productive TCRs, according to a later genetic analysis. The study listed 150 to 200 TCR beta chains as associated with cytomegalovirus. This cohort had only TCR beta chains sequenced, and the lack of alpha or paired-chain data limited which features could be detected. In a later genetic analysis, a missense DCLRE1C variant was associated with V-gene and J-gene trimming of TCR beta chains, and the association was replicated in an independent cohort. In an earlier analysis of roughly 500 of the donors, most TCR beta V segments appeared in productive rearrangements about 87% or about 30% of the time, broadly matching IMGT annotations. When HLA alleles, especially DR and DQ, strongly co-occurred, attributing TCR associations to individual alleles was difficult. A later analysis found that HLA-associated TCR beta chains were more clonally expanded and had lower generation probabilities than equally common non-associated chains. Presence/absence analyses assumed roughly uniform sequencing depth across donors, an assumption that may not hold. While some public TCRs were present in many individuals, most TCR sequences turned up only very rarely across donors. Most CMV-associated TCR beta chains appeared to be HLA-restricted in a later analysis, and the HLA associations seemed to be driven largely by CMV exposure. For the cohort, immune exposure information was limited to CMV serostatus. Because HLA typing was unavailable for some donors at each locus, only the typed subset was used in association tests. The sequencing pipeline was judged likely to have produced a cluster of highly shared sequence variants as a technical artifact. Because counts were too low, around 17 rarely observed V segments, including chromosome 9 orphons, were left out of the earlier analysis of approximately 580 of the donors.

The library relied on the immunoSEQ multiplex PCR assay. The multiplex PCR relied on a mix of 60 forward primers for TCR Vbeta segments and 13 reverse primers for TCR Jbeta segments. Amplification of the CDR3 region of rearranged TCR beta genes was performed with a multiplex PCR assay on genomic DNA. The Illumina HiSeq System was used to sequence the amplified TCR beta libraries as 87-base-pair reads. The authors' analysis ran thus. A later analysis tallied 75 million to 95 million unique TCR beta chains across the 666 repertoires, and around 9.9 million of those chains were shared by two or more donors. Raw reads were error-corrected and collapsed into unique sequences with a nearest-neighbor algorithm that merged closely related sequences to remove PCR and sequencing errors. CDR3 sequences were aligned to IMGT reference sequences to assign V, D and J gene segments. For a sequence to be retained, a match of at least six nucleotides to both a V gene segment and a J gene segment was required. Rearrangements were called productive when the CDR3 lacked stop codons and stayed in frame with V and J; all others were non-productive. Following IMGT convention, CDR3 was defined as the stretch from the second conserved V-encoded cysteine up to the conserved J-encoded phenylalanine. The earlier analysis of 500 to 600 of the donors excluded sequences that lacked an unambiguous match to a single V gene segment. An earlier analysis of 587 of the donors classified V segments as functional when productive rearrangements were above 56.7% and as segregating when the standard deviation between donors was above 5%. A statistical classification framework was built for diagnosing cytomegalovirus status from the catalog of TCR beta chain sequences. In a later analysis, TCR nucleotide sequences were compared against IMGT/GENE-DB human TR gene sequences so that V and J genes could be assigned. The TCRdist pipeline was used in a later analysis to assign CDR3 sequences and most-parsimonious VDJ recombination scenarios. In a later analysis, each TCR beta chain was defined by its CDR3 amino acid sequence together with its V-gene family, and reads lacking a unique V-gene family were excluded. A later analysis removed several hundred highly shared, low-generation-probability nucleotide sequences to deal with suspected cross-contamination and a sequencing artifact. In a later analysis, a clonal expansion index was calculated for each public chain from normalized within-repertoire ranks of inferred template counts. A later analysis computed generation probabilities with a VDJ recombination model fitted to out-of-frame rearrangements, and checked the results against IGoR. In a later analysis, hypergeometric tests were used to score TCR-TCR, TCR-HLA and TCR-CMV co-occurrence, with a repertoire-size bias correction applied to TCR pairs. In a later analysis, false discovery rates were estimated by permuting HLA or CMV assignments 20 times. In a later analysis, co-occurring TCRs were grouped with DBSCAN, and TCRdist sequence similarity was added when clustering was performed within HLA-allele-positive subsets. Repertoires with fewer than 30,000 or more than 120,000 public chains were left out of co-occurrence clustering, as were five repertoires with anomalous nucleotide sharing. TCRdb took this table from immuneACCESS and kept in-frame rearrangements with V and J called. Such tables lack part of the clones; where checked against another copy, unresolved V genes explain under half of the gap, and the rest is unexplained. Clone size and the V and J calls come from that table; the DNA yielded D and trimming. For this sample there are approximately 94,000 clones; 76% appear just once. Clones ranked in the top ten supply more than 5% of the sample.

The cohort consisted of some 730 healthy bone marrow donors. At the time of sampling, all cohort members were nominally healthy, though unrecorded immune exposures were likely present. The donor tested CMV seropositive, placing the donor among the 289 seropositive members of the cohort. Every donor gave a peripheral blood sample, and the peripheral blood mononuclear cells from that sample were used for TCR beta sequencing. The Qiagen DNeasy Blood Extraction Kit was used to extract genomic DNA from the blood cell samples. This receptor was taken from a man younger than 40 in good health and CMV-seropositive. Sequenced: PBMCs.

The nucleotides read TGTGCCAGCAGTTCGGCGGGACAGAGATCCTACAATGAGCAGTTCTTC. This encodes CASSSAGQRSYNEQFF. The sequence is built from TRBV28 and TRBJ2-1; TRBD1 might be the D gene, on 7 matching bases. The CDR3 contains 16 residues, cysteine and phenylalanine counted. Solely the CDR3 DNA is kept, with 48 bases framed from the first base. The junction shows trimming of 4 bases on V and 1 base on J, plus 14 bases between the germline ends. CDR1 and CDR2 are read off the germline V gene as MDHEN and SYDVKM.